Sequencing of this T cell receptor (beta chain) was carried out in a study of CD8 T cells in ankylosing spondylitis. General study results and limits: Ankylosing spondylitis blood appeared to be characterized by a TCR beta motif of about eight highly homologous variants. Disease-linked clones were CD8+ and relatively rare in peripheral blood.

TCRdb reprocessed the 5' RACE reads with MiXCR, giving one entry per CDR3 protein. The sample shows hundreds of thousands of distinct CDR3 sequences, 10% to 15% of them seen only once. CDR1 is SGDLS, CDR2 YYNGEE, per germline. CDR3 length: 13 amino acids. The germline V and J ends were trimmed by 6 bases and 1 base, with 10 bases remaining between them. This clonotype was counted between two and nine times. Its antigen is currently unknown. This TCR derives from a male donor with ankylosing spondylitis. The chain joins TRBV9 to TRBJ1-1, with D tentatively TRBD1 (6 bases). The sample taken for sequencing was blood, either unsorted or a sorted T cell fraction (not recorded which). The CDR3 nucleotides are TGTGCCAGCAATGGGGGCCGGAACACTGAAGCTTTCTTT. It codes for CASNGGRNTEAFF.